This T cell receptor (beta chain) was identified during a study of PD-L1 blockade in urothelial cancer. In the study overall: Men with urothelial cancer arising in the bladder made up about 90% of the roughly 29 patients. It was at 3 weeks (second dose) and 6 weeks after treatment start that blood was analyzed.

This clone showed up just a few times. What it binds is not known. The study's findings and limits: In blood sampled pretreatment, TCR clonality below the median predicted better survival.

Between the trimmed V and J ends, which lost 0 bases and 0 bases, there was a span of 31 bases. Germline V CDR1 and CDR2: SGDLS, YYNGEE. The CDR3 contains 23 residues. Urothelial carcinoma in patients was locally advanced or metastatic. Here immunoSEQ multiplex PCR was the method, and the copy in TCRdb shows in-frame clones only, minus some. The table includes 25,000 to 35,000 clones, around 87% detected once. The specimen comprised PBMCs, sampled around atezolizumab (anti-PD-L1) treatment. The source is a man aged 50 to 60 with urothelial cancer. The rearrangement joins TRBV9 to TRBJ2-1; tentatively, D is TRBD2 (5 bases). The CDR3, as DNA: TGTGCCAGCAGCGTAGTCGAGCGGTCTTCCCCCGAGATGTATCAAAGCTCCTACAATGAGCAGTTCTTC. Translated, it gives CASSVVERSSPEMYQSSYNEQFF.